This T cell receptor (beta chain) is drawn from a study of blood T cell repertoires in COVID-19. Study-level background: Samples representing acute and convalescent COVID-19 were sourced from the United States, Italy and Spain. T cells, B-cell-depleted T cells, or PBMCs provided the cDNA or gDNA that served as material.

CDR1 and CDR2 (germline): MNHEY, SVGEGT. Trimming left V 0 bases short and J 3 bases short, with 13 bases between. The CDR3 is 16 amino acids. The Seattle site enrolled patients during active infection and followed them longitudinally. Clones were read by immunoSEQ multiplex PCR, and TCRdb kept only the in-frame ones, dropping some. The sample records roughly 200,000 clones, 80% to 90% being singletons. The specimen was peripheral blood. The TCR was taken from a woman aged 80 or over with COVID-19, enrolled during active disease. This chain links TRBV6-2 or TRBV6-3 with TRBJ2-3; D not certain. CDR3 in amino acids: CASSYSILVGTDTQYF. CDR3 sequence (DNA): TGTGCCAGCAGTTACTCAATTCTAGTTGGGACAGATACGCAGTATTTT.